One and the same sample provided the 19 T cell receptor beta chains below, sequenced in a study of shared clonotypes between healthy human individuals. Repertoires were generated with immunoSEQ multiplex PCR, while TCRdb's copy carries only in-frame clones and drops some. The repertoire holds approximately 500,000 clones, with almost 97% as singletons. Material: naive CD4+ T cells sorted from blood. Stated subset: CD45RA+ positively selected. The source of these receptors is a woman younger than 45 in good health.

The rearrangement links TRBV19 to TRBJ2-1; TRBD2 is a possible D gene (9 bases). With 2 bases removed from V and 5 bases from J, the gap between germline ends came to 25 bases. CDR3 size: 19 residues. In germline, CDR1 is LNHDA, CDR2 SQIVND (reference sequence). In DNA, the CDR3 is TGTGCCAGTAGTATACTCCAGGGGGCTAGCGGGATGCAGGACAATGAGCAGTTCTTC. Protein product: CASSILQGASGMQDNEQFF.

V and J are TRBV29-1 and TRBJ2-7; tentatively, D is TRBD2 (5 bases). Trimming removed 7 bases from V and 2 bases from J, with 9 bases in between. Looked up from germline, CDR1 is SQVTM and CDR2 is ANQGSEA. The CDR3 totals 11 residues. CDR3 region: CSAWETYEQYF. CDR3 bases: TGCAGCGCATGGGAGACCTACGAGCAGTACTTC.

This clone appeared once. This rearrangement joins TRBV7-2 to TRBJ2-2; D unresolved. The CDR3 runs to 14 residues. Germline lookup yields CDR1 SGHTA and CDR2 FQGNSA. Trimming cost V 4 bases and J 0 bases, with 6 bases left between them. The CDR3 nucleotides are TGTGCCAGCAGCTCCGACTCGAACACCGGGGAGCTGTTTTTT. Translated, it gives CASSSDSNTGELFF. The full variable domain, completed using reference TRBV7-2 and TRBJ2-2, is GAGVSQSPSNKVTEKGKDVELRCDPISGHTALYWYRQSLGQGLEFLIYFQGNSAPDKSGLPSDRFSAERTGGSVSTLTIQRTQQEDSAVYLCASSSDSNTGELFFGEGSRLTVL.

The chain joins TRBV5-4 to TRBJ2-2; TRBD1 or TRBD2 may be the D gene (5 bases each). The CDR3 is made up of 15 amino acids. V was shortened by 3 bases and J by 7 bases, with 16 bases between the two germline ends. Germline V gives CDR1 SGHNT, CDR2 YYREEE (reference sequence). In DNA form, the CDR3 reads TGTGCCAGCAGCTATATGGGGGAGCCTCACGGGGAGCTGTTTTTT. Translating it yields CASSYMGEPHGELFF.

The chain combines TRBV27 with TRBJ2-5, with 8 bases fitting TRBD1. The end of the DNA is better explained by TRBJ2-7, so the J call may be wrong. The CDR3 sequence is 15 residues long. Germline V gives CDR1 MNHEY, CDR2 SMNVEV (reference sequence). The CDR3 sequence is CASSLGRGRSPEQYF. The CDR3 DNA sequence: TGTGCCAGCAGTTTGGGCAGGGGGCGCTCTCCCGAGCAGTACTTC.

The rearrangement links TRBV23-1 to TRBJ2-2; perhaps TRBD1 as D (5 bases). TRBV23-1 is an open reading frame whose function is uncertain. V gave up 0 bases and J gave up 6 bases, with 17 bases separating them. The CDR3 consists of 17 residues. Written as DNA, the CDR3 is TGCGCCAGCAGTCAATCGATGGCTAGGAAGGGGCCCGGGGAGCTGTTTTTT. Its protein is CASSQSMARKGPGELFF.

The J gene is TRBJ2-2, the V gene TRBV19; TRBD1 aligns across 7 bases. V was pared by 5 bases and J by 11 bases, with 14 bases of the junction left unmatched. The V gene's germline CDR1 is LNHDA and CDR2 SQIVND (reference sequence). The length of the CDR3 is 15 residues. The CDR3: CASSQGQSRPKELFF. CDR3 bases: TGTGCCAGTAGTCAGGGACAGTCACGACCGAAAGAGCTGTTTTTT. Complete variable domain (other parts from reference TRBV19 and TRBJ2-2): DGGITQSPKYLFRKEGQNVTLSCEQNLNHDAMYWYRQDPGQGLRLIYYSQIVNDFQKGDIAEGYSVSREKKESFPLTVTSAQKNPTAFYLCASSQGQSRPKELFFGEGSRLTVL.

The chain is built from TRBV7-2 and TRBJ2-2; the D is unclear. V was cut by 5 bases and J by 4 bases, with 14 bases left in between. This CDR3 comprises 15 residues. Germline V gives CDR1 SGHTA, CDR2 FQGNSA. The CDR3 reads CASSQLTRRTGELFF. CDR3 DNA sequence: TGTGCCAGCAGCCAATTGACCCGGCGCACCGGGGAGCTGTTTTTT. The complete variable domain, with remaining parts taken from reference TRBV7-2 and TRBJ2-2, reads GAGVSQSPSNKVTEKGKDVELRCDPISGHTALYWYRQSLGQGLEFLIYFQGNSAPDKSGLPSDRFSAERTGGSVSTLTIQRTQQEDSAVYLCASSQLTRRTGELFFGEGSRLTVL.

The chain is built from TRBV28 and TRBJ2-2; TRBD1 aligns across 9 bases. The CDR3 covers 16 residues. V gave up 6 bases and J gave up 2 bases; unmatched junction bases: 7. Per germline, CDR1 MDHEN and CDR2 SYDVKM. In DNA form, the CDR3 reads TGTGCCAGCAGCTTAAACAGGGGGCAAAACACCGGGGAGCTGTTTTTT. Translating gives CASSLNRGQNTGELFF.

The chain couples TRBV28 to TRBJ2-7, with D possibly being TRBD1 (6 bases). The CDR3 contains 14 residues. The germline CDR1 and CDR2 sequences are MDHEN and SYDVKM. Trimming left V 6 bases short and J 2 bases short, with 14 bases between. This chain's CDR3 is CASSQTGPAYEQYF. CDR3 bases: TGTGCCAGCAGCCAGACAGGCCCAGCCTACGAGCAGTACTTC.

The chain carries TRBV28 and TRBJ1-2; D is uncertain. With 7 bases removed from V and 3 bases from J, the gap between germline ends came to 9 bases. The CDR3 has 12 residues. The germline CDR1 and CDR2 sequences are MDHEN and SYDVKM. The CDR3 sequence: CASTLGDYGYTF. The CDR3 DNA reads TGTGCCAGCACCCTGGGAGACTATGGCTACACCTTC.

The genes are TRBV19 and TRBJ2-6, with 8 bases aligning to TRBD1. This CDR3 contains 17 residues. The trim removed 5 bases at V and 0 bases at J, leaving 6 bases unmatched. Germline CDR1 is LNHDA and CDR2 is SQIVND (reference sequence). CDR3 protein: CASSFRDRSSGANVLTF. CDR3 sequence (DNA): TGTGCCAGTAGTTTCCGGGACAGGTCCTCTGGGGCCAACGTCCTGACTTTC.

The CDR3 region is CASRPTRSGANVLTF. The CDR3 region has the DNA TGTGCCAGCAGGCCTACTAGATCTGGGGCCAACGTCCTGACTTTC. J is TRBJ2-6 and V is TRBV5-5; D possibly corresponds to TRBD2 (5 bases). V lost 5 bases and J 1 base, leaving 10 bases between the germline ends. CDR1 is SGHKS, CDR2 YYEKEE, per germline (reference sequence). This CDR3 contains 15 residues.

This rearrangement joins TRBV6-1 to TRBJ2-2; 7 bases map to TRBD1. The length of the CDR3 is 15 residues. Germline values: CDR1 MNHNS, CDR2 SASEGT. After removal of 6 bases from V and 1 base from J, the junction contained 5 bases not matched to a gene. The CDR3 spells CASRADRMNTGELFF. The CDR3 DNA follows: TGTGCCAGCAGAGCGGACAGGATGAACACCGGGGAGCTGTTTTTT.

V gene TRBV18 combines with J gene TRBJ2-3, with 10 positions matching TRBD2. This CDR3 has 16 residues. With 3 bases clipped from V and 2 bases from J, the junction kept 5 bases outside the gene matches. CDR1 and CDR2 from the germline V gene are KGHSH and LQKENI. The CDR3 coding sequence is TGTGCCAGCTCACCCGTAGCGGGAGGAGTCACAGATACGCAGTATTTT. It encodes CASSPVAGGVTDTQYF.

This sequence joins TRBV5-1 and TRBJ2-1; 11 bases agree with TRBD2. With V trimmed by 4 bases and J by 4 bases, 10 bases remained unmatched. CDR3 length equals 17 residues. Germline loops: CDR1 SGHRS, CDR2 YFSETQ. CDR3 region: CASSQTSGRLSYNEQFF. The CDR3 DNA reads TGCGCCAGCAGCCAAACTAGCGGGAGATTAAGTTACAATGAGCAGTTCTTC.

The J gene is TRBJ1-1, the V gene TRBV18; perhaps TRBD1 as D (5 bases). The length of the CDR3 is 15 residues. From germline, CDR1 is KGHSH and CDR2 LQKENI. V was trimmed by 3 bases and J by 6 bases, leaving 17 bases between them. CDR3 protein: CASSPKTEVDPEAFF. Written as DNA, the CDR3 is TGTGCCAGCTCACCTAAGACAGAGGTTGACCCTGAAGCTTTCTTT.

The chain employs TRBV28 and TRBJ1-1; weak D call: TRBD1 (5 bases). Trimming stripped 7 bases from V and 1 base from J, with 16 bases between. The CDR3 is 15 residues long. In germline, CDR1 is MDHEN, CDR2 SYDVKM. The CDR3 loop is CASILGGRENTEAFF. The CDR3, as DNA: TGTGCCAGCATCCTGGGGGGTCGAGAGAACACTGAAGCTTTCTTT.

The chain links TRBV29-1 to TRBJ2-3; a possible D gene is TRBD1 (5 bases). The CDR3 loop spans 14 amino acids. Per the germline V gene, CDR1 is SQVTM and CDR2 is ANQGSEA. V was clipped by 4 bases and J by 3 bases, with 14 bases between them. CDR3 sequence: CSVATVFKTDTQYF. The CDR3 coding sequence is TGCAGCGTTGCGACAGTCTTCAAAACAGATACGCAGTATTTT.